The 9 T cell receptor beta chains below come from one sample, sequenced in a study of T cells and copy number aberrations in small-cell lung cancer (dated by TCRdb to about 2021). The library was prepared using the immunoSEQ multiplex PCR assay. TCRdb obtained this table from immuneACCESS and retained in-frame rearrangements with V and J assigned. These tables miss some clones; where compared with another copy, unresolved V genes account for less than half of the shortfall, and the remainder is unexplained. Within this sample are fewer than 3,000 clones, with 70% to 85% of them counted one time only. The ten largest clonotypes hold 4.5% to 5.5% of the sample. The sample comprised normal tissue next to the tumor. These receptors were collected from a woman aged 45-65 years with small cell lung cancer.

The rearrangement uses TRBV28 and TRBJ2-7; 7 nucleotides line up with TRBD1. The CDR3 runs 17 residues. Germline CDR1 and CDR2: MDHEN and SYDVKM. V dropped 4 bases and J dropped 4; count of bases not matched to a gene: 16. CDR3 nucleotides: TGTGCCAGCAGTTCCCACTATTCTAGACAGGGCAAGTACGAGCAGTACTTC. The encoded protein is CASSSHYSRQGKYEQYF.

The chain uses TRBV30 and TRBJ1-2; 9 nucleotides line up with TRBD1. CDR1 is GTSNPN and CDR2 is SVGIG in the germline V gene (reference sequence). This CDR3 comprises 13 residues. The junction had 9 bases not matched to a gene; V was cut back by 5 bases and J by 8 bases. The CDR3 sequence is CAWHPRTGAGYTF. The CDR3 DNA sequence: TGTGCCTGGCATCCAAGGACAGGGGCCGGCTACACCTTC.

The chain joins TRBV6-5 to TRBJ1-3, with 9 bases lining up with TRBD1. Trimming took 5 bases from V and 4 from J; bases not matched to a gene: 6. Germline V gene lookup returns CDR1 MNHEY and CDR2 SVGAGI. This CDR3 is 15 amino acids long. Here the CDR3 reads CASSTGQGPGNTIYF. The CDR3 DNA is TGTGCCAGCAGTACCGGACAGGGGCCAGGAAACACCATATATTTT.

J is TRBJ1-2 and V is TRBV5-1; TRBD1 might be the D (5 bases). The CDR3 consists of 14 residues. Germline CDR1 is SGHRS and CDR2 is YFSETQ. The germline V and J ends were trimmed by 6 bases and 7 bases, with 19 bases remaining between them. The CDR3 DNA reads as TGCGCCAGCACCATGGGGACTCCCGCAACTGGCTACACCTTC. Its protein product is CASTMGTPATGYTF. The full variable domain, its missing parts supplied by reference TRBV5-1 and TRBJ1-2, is KAGVTQTPRYLIKTRGQQVTLSCSPISGHRSVSWYQQTPGQGLQFLFEYFSETQRNKGNFPGRFSGRQFSNSRSEMNVSTLELGDSALYLCASTMGTPATGYTFGSGTRLTVV.

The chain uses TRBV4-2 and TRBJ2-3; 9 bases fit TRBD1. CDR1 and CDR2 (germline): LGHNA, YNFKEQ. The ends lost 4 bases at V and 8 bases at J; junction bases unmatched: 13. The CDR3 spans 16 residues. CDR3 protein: CASSPDPTGGISTQYF. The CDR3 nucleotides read TGTGCCAGCAGCCCCGACCCGACAGGGGGAATCAGTACGCAGTATTTT.

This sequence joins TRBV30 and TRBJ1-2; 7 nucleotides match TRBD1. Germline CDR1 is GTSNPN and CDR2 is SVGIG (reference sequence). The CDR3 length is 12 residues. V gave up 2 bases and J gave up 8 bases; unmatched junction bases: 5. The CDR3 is CAWSTGAGGYTF. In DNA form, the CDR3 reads TGTGCCTGGAGTACAGGGGCGGGCGGCTACACCTTC.

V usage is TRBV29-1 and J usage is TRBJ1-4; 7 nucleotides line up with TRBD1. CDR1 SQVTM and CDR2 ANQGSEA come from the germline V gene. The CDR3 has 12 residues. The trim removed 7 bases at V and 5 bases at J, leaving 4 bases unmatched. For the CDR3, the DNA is TGCAGCGCTGGGACAGAGAATGAAAAACTGTTTTTT. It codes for CSAGTENEKLFF.

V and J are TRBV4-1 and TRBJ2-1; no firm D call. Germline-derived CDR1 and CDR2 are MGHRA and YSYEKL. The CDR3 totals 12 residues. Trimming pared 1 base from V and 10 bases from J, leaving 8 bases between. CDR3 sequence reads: CASSQVAEEQFF. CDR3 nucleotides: TGCGCCAGCAGCCAAGTTGCGGAAGAGCAGTTCTTC.

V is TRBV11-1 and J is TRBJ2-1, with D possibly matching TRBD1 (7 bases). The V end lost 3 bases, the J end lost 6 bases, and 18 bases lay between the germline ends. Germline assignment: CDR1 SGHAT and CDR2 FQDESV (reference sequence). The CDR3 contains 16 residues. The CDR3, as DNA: TGTGCCAGCAGCTTCGGAGGGACAGAAGTAGGCAATGAGCAGTTCTTC. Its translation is CASSFGGTEVGNEQFF.